This record concerns one TCR beta chain sequence. Its specificity is not known. HTBI primers from iRepertoire and Arm-PCR of CDR3 regions yielded the TCR beta libraries. TCRdb itself ran the multiplex PCR reads through MiXCR, one entry per CDR3 protein. The sample records 400,000 to 600,000 distinct CDR3 sequences, approximately 21% being singletons. This specimen comes from a study of regulatory T cells in long-lasting Graves disease. The study, taken as a whole, reports: What was studied was peripheral blood only, and not thyroid tissue. Persistent Graves' patients showed less TCR diversity than newly diagnosed ones. Possibly, too few samples lowered accuracy.

Time point noted: persistent/refractory GD, antithyroid drugs over 5 years with positive TRAb. Following extraction of RNA from PBMCs, that RNA was used to make the TCR library. The V gene end was trimmed by 0 bases and the J gene end by 8 bases; junction bases not matched to a gene: 9. CDR3 length equals 15 residues. Germline V gene lookup returns CDR1 SQVTM and CDR2 ANQGSEA. J is TRBJ1-4 and V is TRBV29-1, with 7 bases that match TRBD1. This specimen was peripheral blood mononuclear cells (PBMCs), taken when the disease was refractory, from a patient treated with antithyroid drugs. The sequence came from a female donor with Graves disease. The CDR3 loop reads CSVEESAGGREKLFF. The DNA of the CDR3 is TGCAGCGTTGAAGAATCCGCAGGGGGGAGGGAAAAACTGTTTTTT.